The T cell receptor beta chain described here comes from a study of OX40 agonist ivuxolimab in advanced cancers. Study-wide background: Ivuxolimab is an agonistic anti-OX40 (CD134) antibody, and patients were treated with it.

General study results and limits: Clonal expansion was seen in CD4+ and CD8+ blood T cells by week 6 at 0.1 to 3.0 mg/kg.

Here immunoSEQ multiplex PCR was the method, and the copy in TCRdb shows in-frame clones only, minus some. The sample shows about 55,000 clones, 88% of them seen only once. Germline V CDR1 and CDR2: SGDLS, YYNGEE. The V and J ends lost 3 bases and 5 bases, in that order; junction bases with no gene match: 5. The CDR3 runs to 14 residues. Notes on this clone: Its antigen remains unknown.

Source: CD4+ or CD8+ T cells sorted from blood, taken in a trial of the OX40 agonist ivuxolimab. The source of this sequence is an adult with an advanced solid tumor such as melanoma, head and neck, liver or kidney cancer. V is TRBV9 and J is TRBJ2-3; 8 positions match TRBD1. The CDR3 DNA reads as TGTGCCAGCAGCGGACTAGACAGGGGAGATACGCAGTATTTT. Its protein is CASSGLDRGDTQYF.